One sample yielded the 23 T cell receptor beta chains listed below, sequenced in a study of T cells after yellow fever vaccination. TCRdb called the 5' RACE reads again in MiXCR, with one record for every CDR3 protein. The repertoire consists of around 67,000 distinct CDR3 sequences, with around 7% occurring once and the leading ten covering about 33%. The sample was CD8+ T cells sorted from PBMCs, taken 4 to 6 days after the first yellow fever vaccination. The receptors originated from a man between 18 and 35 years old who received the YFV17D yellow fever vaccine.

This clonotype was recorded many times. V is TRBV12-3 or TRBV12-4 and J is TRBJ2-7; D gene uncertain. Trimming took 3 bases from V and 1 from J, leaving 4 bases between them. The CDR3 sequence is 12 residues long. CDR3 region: CASSFGSYEQYF. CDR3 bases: TGTGCCAGCAGTTTTGGTTCCTACGAGCAGTACTTC.

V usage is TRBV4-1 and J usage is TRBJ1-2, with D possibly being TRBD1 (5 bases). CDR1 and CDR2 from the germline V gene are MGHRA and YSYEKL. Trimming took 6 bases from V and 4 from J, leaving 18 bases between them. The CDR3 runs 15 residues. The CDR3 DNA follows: TGCGCCAGCAGTCAAATCACCGACAGAGCCTATGGCTACACCTTC. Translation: CASSQITDRAYGYTF.

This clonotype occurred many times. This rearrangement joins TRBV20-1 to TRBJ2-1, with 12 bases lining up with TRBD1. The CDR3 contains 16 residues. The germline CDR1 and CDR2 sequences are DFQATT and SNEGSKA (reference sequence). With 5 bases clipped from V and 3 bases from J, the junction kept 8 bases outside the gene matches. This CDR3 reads CSADDWDRGLYNEQFF. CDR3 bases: TGCAGTGCTGACGATTGGGACAGGGGGCTCTACAATGAGCAGTTCTTC.

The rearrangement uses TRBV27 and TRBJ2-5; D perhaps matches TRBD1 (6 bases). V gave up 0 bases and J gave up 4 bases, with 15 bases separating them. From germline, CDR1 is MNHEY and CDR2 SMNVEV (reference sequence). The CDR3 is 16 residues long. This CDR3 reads CASSLSPTGLAETQYF. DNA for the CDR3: TGTGCCAGCAGTTTATCTCCAACAGGGTTAGCAGAGACCCAGTACTTC.

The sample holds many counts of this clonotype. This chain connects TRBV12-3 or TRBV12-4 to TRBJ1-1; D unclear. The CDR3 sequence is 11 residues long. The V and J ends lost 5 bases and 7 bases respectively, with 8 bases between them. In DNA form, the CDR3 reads TGTGCCAGCAGTCTAGGTCTTGAAGCTTTCTTT. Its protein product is CASSLGLEAFF.

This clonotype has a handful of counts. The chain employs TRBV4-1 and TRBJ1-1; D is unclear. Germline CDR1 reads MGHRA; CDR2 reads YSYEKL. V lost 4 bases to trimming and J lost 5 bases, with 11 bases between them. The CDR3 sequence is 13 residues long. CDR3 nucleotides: TGCGCCAGCAGCCTAAACAGTGCGACTGAAGCTTTCTTT. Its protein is CASSLNSATEAFF.

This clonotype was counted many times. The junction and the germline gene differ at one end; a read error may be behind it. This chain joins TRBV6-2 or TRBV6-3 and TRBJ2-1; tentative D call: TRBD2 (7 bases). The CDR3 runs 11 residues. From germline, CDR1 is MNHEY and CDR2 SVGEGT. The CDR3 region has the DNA TGTGCCAGCCGTTCGGGGGGCAACAGAATCTTC. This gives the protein CASRSGGNRIF.

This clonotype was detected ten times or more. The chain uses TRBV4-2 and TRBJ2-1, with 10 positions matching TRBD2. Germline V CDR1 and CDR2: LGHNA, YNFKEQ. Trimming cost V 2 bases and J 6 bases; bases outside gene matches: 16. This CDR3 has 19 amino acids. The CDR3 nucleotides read TGTGCCAGCAGCCAAACGACACCGGGACTAGCGCTAGGAAGCAATGAGCAGTTCTTC. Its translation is CASSQTTPGLALGSNEQFF.

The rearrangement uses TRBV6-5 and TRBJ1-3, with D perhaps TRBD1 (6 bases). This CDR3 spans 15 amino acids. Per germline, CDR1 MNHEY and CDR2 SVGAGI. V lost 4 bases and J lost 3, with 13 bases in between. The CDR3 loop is CASSSTGLFGNTIYF. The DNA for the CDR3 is TGTGCCAGCAGTTCAACAGGGCTATTTGGAAACACCATATATTTT.

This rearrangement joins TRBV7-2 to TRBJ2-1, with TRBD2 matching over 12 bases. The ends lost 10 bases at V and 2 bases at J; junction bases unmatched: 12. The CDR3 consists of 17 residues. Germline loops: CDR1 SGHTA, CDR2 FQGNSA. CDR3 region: CAIEGLAGGQAYNEQFF. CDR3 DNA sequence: TGTGCCATCGAGGGGCTAGCGGGGGGGCAGGCCTACAATGAGCAGTTCTTC.

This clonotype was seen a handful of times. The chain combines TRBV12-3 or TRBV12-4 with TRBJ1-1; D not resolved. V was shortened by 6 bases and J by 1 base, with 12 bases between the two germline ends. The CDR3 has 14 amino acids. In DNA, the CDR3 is TGTGCCAGCAGCCGCGCTGCGACGAACACTGAAGCTTTCTTT. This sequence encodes CASSRAATNTEAFF.

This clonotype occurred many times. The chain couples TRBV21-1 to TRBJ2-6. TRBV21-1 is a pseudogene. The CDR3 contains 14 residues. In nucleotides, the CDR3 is TGTGCCAGCAGCAAAGCCTCTGGGGCCAACGTCCTGACTTTC. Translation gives CASSKASGANVLTF.

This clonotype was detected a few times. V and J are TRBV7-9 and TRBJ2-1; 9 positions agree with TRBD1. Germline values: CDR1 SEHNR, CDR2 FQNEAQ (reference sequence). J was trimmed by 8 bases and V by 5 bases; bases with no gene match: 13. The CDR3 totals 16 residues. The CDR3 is CASSRTRDRVFDEQFF. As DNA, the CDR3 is TGTGCCAGCAGCCGGACGCGGGACAGGGTCTTCGATGAGCAGTTCTTC.

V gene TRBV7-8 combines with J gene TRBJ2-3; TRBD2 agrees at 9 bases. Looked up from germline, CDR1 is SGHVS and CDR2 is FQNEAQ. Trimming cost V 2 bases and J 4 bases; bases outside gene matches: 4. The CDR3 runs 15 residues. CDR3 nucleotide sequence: TGTGCCAGCAGCTTAAGTAGCGGGGGTGCAGATACGCAGTATTTT. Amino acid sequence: CASSLSSGGADTQYF.

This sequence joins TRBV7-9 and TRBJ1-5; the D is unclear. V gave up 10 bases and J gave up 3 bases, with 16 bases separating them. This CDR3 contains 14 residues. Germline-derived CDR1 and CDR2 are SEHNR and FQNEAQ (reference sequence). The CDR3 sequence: CAIDLLGSNQPQHF. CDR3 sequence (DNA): TGTGCCATCGATCTGTTGGGCTCCAATCAGCCCCAGCATTTT.

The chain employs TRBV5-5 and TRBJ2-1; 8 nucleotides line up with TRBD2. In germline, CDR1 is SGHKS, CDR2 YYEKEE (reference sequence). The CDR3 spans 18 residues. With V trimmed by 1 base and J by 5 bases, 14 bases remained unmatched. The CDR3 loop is CASSLFVGVGTRDNEQFF. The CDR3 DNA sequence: TGTGCCAGCAGCTTGTTTGTCGGCGTTGGGACTAGAGACAATGAGCAGTTCTTC.

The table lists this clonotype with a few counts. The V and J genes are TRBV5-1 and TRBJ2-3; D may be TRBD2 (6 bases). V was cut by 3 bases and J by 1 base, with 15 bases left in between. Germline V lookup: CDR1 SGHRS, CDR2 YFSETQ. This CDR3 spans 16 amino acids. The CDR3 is CASSWGLPSGTDTQYF. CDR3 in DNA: TGCGCCAGCAGCTGGGGACTTCCCTCTGGCACAGATACGCAGTATTTT.

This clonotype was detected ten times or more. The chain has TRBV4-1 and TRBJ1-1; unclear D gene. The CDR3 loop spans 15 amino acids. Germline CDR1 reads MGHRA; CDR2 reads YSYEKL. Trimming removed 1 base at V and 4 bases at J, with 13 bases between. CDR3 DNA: TGCGCCAGCAGCCAAGTATACGATCGCGGCACTGAAGCTTTCTTT. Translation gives CASSQVYDRGTEAFF.

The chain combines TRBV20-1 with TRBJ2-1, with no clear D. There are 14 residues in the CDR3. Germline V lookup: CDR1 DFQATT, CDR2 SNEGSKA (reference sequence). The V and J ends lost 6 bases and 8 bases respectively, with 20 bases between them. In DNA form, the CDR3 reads TGCAGTGCCCAGAGGCTTCTGGGTTCCGATGAGCAGTTCTTC. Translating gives CSAQRLLGSDEQFF.

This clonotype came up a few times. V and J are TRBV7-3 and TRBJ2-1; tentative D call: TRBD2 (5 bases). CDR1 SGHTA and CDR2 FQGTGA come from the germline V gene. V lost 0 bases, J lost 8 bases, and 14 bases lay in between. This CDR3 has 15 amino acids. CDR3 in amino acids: CASSLTASSFYEQFF. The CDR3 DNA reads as TGTGCCAGCAGCTTAACCGCCTCTAGCTTCTATGAGCAGTTCTTC.

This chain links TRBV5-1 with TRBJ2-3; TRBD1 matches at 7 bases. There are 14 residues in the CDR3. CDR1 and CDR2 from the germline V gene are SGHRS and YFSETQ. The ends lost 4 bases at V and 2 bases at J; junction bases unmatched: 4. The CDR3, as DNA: TGCGCCAGCAGCCAGGGGACAGTCACAGATACGCAGTATTTT. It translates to CASSQGTVTDTQYF.

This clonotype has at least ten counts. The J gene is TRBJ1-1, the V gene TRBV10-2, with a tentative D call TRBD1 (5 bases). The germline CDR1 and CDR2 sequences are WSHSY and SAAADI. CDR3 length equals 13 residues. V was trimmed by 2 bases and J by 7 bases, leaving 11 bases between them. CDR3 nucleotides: TGCGCCAGCAGTGAGAAGGGAGGGGTTGAAGCTTTCTTT. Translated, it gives CASSEKGGVEAFF.

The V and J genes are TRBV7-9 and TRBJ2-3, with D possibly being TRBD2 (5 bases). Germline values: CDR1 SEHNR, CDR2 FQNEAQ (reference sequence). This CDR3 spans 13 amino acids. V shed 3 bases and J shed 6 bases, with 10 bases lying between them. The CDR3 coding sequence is TGTGCCAGCAGCTTCGGGGTGGGGGATACGCAGTATTTT. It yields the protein CASSFGVGDTQYF.